These T cell receptor beta chains were read from a single sample in a study of blood T cells in healthy people across ages. TCRdb re-analysed the 5' RACE reads in MiXCR, keeping a single row per CDR3 protein. The repertoire holds 1.5 million to 2 million distinct CDR3 sequences, with about 50% as singletons. The sequencing input was blood. These receptor sequences come from a woman aged 40 to 49 in good health. CDR3s include the opening cysteine and the closing phenylalanine or tryptophan. The D gene is left open where the match is weak. Clone size, where shown, is once, few, many, or a class for clones that have expanded.

clone_size j_call v_call d_call cdr3_nt cdr3_aa
. TRBJ2-7 TRBV10-3 TRBD1 TGTGCCATCAGTGAGGGACAGGGGCCCGACGAGCAGTACTTC CAISEGQGPDEQYF
few TRBJ2-5 TRBV12-3/TRBV12-4 TRBD2 TGTGCCAGCACCTTGGGGAGTCGGGGGGGCAGAGGTATACAGGAGACCCAGTACTTC CASTLGSRGGRGIQETQYF
few TRBJ1-2 TRBV5-1 . TGCGCCAGCAGCCGGATAGGCGCGGTTGACGGCTACACCTTC CASSRIGAVDGYTF
. TRBJ2-7 TRBV28 . TGTGCCAGCAGTTTGGGTTCAGGGCGCGAGCAGTACTTC CASSLGSGREQYF
. TRBJ2-3 TRBV29-1 . TGCAGCGTCGCCCCAAAGAAGGGGTATACGCAGTATTTT CSVAPKKGYTQYF
. TRBJ2-1 TRBV28 TRBD1 TGTGCCAGCAGGCCGACAGGGGGATGGGGCAATGAGCAGTTCTTC CASRPTGGWGNEQFF
. TRBJ2-4 TRBV21-1 . TGTGCCAGCAGCAAGGCAGGAGGAGGACCGAGGGACGGAGAGACCCGGTACTTC CASSKAGGGPRDGETRYF
. TRBJ2-1 TRBV6-2/TRBV6-3 TRBD2 TGTGCCAGCAGGTCCCAACTAGCGGGAGCGTTTAATGAGCAGTTCTTC CASRSQLAGAFNEQFF
. TRBJ1-1 TRBV19 TRBD1 TGTGCCAGTAGTGCTGACAGGGTCGGCTATGAAGCTTTCTTT CASSADRVGYEAFF
few TRBJ2-7 TRBV10-3 TRBD1 TGTGCCATCCAGGGGGCGTCCTACGAGCAGTACTTC CAIQGASYEQYF
once TRBJ2-1 TRBV9 . TGTGCCAGCAGCGTAAATTGGGGGACTCCTGAGCAGTTCTTC CASSVNWGTPEQFF
. TRBJ2-1 TRBV29-1 TRBD1 TGCAGCGTTGGGGGCGGGACAGGGGTCAATGAGCAGTTCTTC CSVGGGTGVNEQFF
few TRBJ2-7 TRBV7-8 . TGTGCCAGCAGCGCGAACGAGCAGTACTTC CASSANEQYF
. TRBJ2-5 TRBV12-3/TRBV12-4 . TGTGCCAGCAGCCCCACTCGTGGGGGGGCAGGTAGAGAGACCCAGTACTTC CASSPTRGGAGRETQYF
few TRBJ1-2 TRBV4-1 . TGTGCCAGCAGCCAAGCCCAGGGGAACTATGGCTACACCTTC CASSQAQGNYGYTF
. TRBJ2-7 TRBV7-9 . TGTGCCAGCAGCTTAGCGCTTTTTGACGAGCAGTACTTC CASSLALFDEQYF
. TRBJ2-7 TRBV6-6 . TGTGCCAGCACTAGGGATAGAACCTACAATGAGCAGTACTTC CASTRDRTYNEQYF
. TRBJ2-1 TRBV6-2/TRBV6-3 TRBD2 TGTGCCAGCAGTTACTCGCCCCTAGCGGGGAGTTACAATGAGCAGTTCTTC CASSYSPLAGSYNEQFF
few TRBJ2-5 TRBV7-2 . TGTGCCAGCAGCTTAGAGGCCCTGGTCGACCAAGAGACCCAGTACTTC CASSLEALVDQETQYF
. TRBJ2-5 TRBV6-6 TRBD1 TGTGCCAGCAGTTGGGACAGTTTATTGGGAGAGCAGTACTTC CASSWDSLLGEQYF
. TRBJ1-1 TRBV6-5 . TGTGCCAGCAGTGGTACGGGAAGGTGGGGGGATGAAGCTTTCTTT CASSGTGRWGDEAFF
few TRBJ2-1 TRBV6-5 TRBD1 TGTGCCAGCCGCCCCGGACAGGGGTTCAACAATGAGCAGTTCTTC CASRPGQGFNNEQFF
few TRBJ2-1 TRBV20-1 TRBD1 TGCAGTGCCAAGGACAGGGGGCGGCAGTTCTTC CSAKDRGRQFF
few TRBJ2-7 TRBV7-9 . TGTGCCAGCAGCTCTACCCCGCAGGGACTCTCCTACGAGCAGTACTTC CASSSTPQGLSYEQYF
. TRBJ2-3 TRBV7-3 . TGTGCCAGCAGCTTAGTTCCAGGGAACACAGATACGCAGTATTTT CASSLVPGNTDTQYF
few TRBJ2-7 TRBV20-1 . TGCAGTGCTAGGTGGGGGATTTTCAGGGACAACAACGAGCAGTACTTC CSARWGIFRDNNEQYF
. TRBJ2-7 TRBV19 TRBD2 TGTGCCAGTAGTATGGGACTAGGGAAAAACAACGAGCAGTACTTC CASSMGLGKNNEQYF
. TRBJ1-2 TRBV20-1 . TGCAGTGCCGATCAAGGGGCTGGCTACACCTTC CSADQGAGYTF
. TRBJ2-1 TRBV7-9 . TGTGCCAGCAGCTTAGGACCGGGGGTCGGGGGCAATGAGCAGTTCTTC CASSLGPGVGGNEQFF
. TRBJ2-3 TRBV27 . TGTGCCAGCAGGCCCTGGGACGGTACGCAGTATTTT CASRPWDGTQYF
. TRBJ2-3 TRBV4-2 TRBD2 TGTGCCAGCAGCCAAGTAGCTAGCGGGGGGGCCGGGGCAGATACGCAGTATTTT CASSQVASGGAGADTQYF
few TRBJ2-6 TRBV6-5 . TGTGCCAGCAGATCACCGGTGGGCTCTGGGGCCAACGTCCTGACTTTC CASRSPVGSGANVLTF
. TRBJ2-7 TRBV6-6 . TGTGCCAGCAGTTACTCGGTCATAGGGGGGTCCTACGAGCAGTACTTC CASSYSVIGGSYEQYF
few TRBJ2-7 TRBV2 . TGTGCCAGCAATCTACAGGGTATGACCTACGAGCAGTACTTC CASNLQGMTYEQYF
. TRBJ2-1 TRBV15 . TGTGCCACCAGCAGAGATGGCCAGAACAATGAGCAGTTCTTC CATSRDGQNNEQFF
few TRBJ2-5 TRBV10-3 . TGTGCCATCAGTGCTCGCGACCAAGAGACCCAGTACTTC CAISARDQETQYF
. TRBJ1-4 TRBV7-2 . TGTGCCAGCAGCGTACAGGGTCGGGATGAAAAACTGTTTTTT CASSVQGRDEKLFF
. TRBJ2-7 TRBV7-2 TRBD2 TGTGCCAGCAGCCACCGACTAGCGGGGGGGGCTCCCTACGAGCAGTACTTC CASSHRLAGGAPYEQYF